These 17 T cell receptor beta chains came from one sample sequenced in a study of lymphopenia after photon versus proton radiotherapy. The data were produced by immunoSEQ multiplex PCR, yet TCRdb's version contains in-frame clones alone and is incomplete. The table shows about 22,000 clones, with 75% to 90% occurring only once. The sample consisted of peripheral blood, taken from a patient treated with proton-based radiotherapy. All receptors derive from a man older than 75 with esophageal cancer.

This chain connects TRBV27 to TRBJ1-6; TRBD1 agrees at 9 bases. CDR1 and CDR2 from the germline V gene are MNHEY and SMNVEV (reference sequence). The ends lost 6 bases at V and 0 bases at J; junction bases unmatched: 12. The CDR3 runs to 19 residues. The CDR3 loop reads CASRIRTGTGFSYNSPLHF. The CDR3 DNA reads TGTGCCAGCAGGATCCGAACCGGGACAGGGTTCTCCTATAATTCACCCCTCCACTTT.

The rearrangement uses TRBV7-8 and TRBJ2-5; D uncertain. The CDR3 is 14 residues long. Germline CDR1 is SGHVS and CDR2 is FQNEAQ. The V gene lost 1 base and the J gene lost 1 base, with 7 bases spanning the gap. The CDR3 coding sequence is TGTGCCAGCAGCTTAGGAGGCAGCCAAGAGACCCAGTACTTC. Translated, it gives CASSLGGSQETQYF. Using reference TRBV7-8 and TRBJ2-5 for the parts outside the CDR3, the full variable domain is GAGVSQSPRYKVAKRGQDVALRCDPISGHVSLFWYQQALGQGPEFLTYFQNEAQLDKSGLPSDRFFAERPEGSVSTLKIQRTQQEDSAVYLCASSLGGSQETQYFGPGTRLLVL.

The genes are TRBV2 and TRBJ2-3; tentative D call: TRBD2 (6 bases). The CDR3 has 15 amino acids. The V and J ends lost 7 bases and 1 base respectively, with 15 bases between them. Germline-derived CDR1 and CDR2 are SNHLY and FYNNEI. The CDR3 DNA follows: TGTGCCAGCATGGGTCGGCCGGGGGGCACAGATACGCAGTATTTT. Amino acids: CASMGRPGGTDTQYF.

The CDR3 DNA reads TGTGCCAGCAGCTTAAGTAAGGGCCAGACTGACCTCTACAATGAGCAGTTCTTC. It translates to CASSLSKGQTDLYNEQFF. The chain has TRBV7-2 and TRBJ2-1; D unclear. The CDR3 extends over 18 amino acids. Trimming left V 2 bases short and J 3 bases short, with 20 bases between. CDR1 is SGHTA and CDR2 is FQGNSA in the germline V gene.

The CDR3 DNA reads as TGTGCCAGCAGCCAAGATCTAGACGGGGAGCTGTTTTTT. Translation gives CASSQDLDGELFF. This chain uses TRBV14 with TRBJ2-2; no clear D gene. Germline CDR1 SGHDN, CDR2 FVKESK. Trimming shortened V by 0 bases and J by 7 bases, and 6 bases separated the two germline ends. The CDR3 covers 13 residues.

CDR3 DNA sequence: TGTGCCAGCAGCTTAGGGTACCAAGAGACCCAGTACTTC. Translating it yields CASSLGYQETQYF. V is TRBV11-2 and J is TRBJ2-5; D gene uncertain. Per germline, CDR1 SGHAT and CDR2 FQNNGV. The ends were cut back, 1 base at V and 0 bases at J, with 3 bases in the middle. The CDR3 consists of 13 residues.

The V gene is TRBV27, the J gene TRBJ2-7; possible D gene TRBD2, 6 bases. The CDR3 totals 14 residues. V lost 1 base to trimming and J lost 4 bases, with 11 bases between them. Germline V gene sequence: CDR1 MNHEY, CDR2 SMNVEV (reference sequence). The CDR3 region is CASSLFGSGYEQYF. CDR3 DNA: TGTGCCAGCAGTTTATTCGGGAGCGGTTACGAGCAGTACTTC.

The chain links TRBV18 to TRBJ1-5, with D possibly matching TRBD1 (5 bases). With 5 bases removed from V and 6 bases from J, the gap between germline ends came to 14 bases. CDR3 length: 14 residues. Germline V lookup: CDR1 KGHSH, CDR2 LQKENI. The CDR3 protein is CASSDGGVAQPQHF. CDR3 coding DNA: TGTGCCAGCTCAGACGGGGGTGTAGCTCAGCCCCAGCATTTT.

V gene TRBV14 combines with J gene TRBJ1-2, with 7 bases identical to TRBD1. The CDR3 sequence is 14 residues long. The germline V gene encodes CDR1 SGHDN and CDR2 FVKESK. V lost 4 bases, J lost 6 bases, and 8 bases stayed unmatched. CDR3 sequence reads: CASSRSMTGNGYTF. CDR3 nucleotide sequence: TGTGCCAGCAGCCGTAGTATGACAGGGAATGGCTACACCTTC.

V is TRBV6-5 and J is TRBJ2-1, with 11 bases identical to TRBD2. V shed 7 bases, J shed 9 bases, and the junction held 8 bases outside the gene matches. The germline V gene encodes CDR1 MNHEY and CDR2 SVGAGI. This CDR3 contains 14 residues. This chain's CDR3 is CASTIAGGPSEQFF. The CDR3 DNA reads TGTGCCAGCACAATAGCGGGGGGGCCCTCTGAGCAGTTCTTC.

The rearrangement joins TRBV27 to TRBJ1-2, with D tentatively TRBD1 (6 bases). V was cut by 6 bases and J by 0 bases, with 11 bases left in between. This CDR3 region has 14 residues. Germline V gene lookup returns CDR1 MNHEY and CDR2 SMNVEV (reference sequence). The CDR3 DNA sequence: TGTGCCAGCAGGCAACAGGGCGCTAACTATGGCTACACCTTC. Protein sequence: CASRQQGANYGYTF.

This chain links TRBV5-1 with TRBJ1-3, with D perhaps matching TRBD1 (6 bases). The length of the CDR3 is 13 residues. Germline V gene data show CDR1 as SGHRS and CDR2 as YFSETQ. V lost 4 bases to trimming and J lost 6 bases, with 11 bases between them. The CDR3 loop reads CASSETGTNTIYF. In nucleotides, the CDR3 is TGCGCCAGCAGCGAAACAGGGACAAACACCATATATTTT.

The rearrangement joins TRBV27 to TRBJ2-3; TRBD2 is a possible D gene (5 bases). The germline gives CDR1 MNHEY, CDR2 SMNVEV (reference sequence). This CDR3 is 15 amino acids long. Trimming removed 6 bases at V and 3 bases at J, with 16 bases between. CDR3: CASSPFRGSTDTQYF. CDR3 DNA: TGTGCCAGCAGCCCGTTCCGAGGGTCGACAGATACGCAGTATTTT.

CDR3 loop: CASSTGGDRVVYEQYF. As DNA, the CDR3 is TGTGCCAGCAGCACAGGAGGGGACAGGGTGGTCTACGAGCAGTACTTC. This rearrangement joins TRBV4-2 to TRBJ2-7, with 9 bases that match TRBD1. V trimming: 5 bases; J trimming: 3 bases; junction bases outside the gene matches: 11. The CDR3 runs 16 residues. Per germline, CDR1 LGHNA and CDR2 YNFKEQ.

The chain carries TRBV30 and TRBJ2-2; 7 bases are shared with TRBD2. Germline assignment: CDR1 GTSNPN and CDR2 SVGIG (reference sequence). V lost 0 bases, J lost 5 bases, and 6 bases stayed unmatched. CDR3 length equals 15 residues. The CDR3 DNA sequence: TGTGCCTGGAGTGTACGGGGGGATGGTACCGGGGAGCTGTTTTTT. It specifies CAWSVRGDGTGELFF.

CDR3 nucleotide sequence: TGTGCCAGCAGCAATCAGGGAGTCACTGAAGCTTTCTTT. It encodes CASSNQGVTEAFF. The chain employs TRBV11-1 and TRBJ1-1, with D possibly TRBD1 on 5 matching bases. Germline V gives CDR1 SGHAT, CDR2 FQDESV (reference sequence). There are 13 residues in the CDR3. Deletions cut 5 bases from V and 4 bases from J, with 11 bases between.

The CDR3 sequence: CASSPNQEVLEQYF. Here the CDR3 DNA reads TGTGCCAGCAGTCCAAACCAGGAGGTTCTCGAGCAGTACTTC. The chain carries TRBV7-4 and TRBJ2-7, with a tentative D call TRBD2 (5 bases). This CDR3 is 14 amino acids long. V was cut by 6 bases and J by 6 bases, with 18 bases left in between. Per the germline V gene, CDR1 is SGHVT and CDR2 is SQSDAQ.